What follows are 10 T cell receptor beta chains derived from one specimen sequenced in a study of memory CD8 T cells in hepatitis C reinfection. Sample time point: peak reinfection, 3 to 8 weeks after reinfection detection. Sorted cells were sequenced directly ex vivo without any in vitro expansion. Method: immunoSEQ multiplex PCR; TCRdb's copy keeps in-frame clones and lacks some. Counted here are fewer than 50,000 clones, approximately 87% occurring once; the ten biggest clones make up approximately 1.2%. Material: naive CD8+ T cells sorted from blood. The receptors here all came from a man between 18 and 29 years old with hepatitis C virus infection.

The CDR3 sequence: CASRLSRTVMNTEAFF. The CDR3 DNA reads as TGTGCAAGTCGCCTAAGTAGGACAGTCATGAACACTGAAGCTTTCTTT. The chain uses TRBV12-2 and TRBJ1-1; the D call TRBD1 from the table was never checked on the DNA. TRBV12-2 is flagged as a pseudogene. The CDR3 spans 16 residues.

This rearrangement joins TRBV5-5 to TRBJ2-5, with 11 bases lining up with TRBD2. Germline lookup yields CDR1 SGHKS and CDR2 YYEKEE (reference sequence). Unmatched junction bases numbered 8, after V lost 4 bases and J lost 0 bases. CDR3 length: 17 amino acids. CDR3 loop: CASSIHLAGGDQETQYF. CDR3 DNA sequence: TGTGCCAGCAGCATACATTTAGCGGGAGGGGACCAAGAGACCCAGTACTTC.

The J gene is TRBJ1-2, the V gene TRBV5-1, with 8 positions matching TRBD1. With V trimmed by 4 bases and J by 5 bases, 7 bases remained unmatched. CDR1 SGHRS and CDR2 YFSETQ come from the germline V gene. CDR3 length equals 14 residues. The CDR3 spells CASSQDRVGYGYTF. In DNA, the CDR3 is TGCGCCAGCAGCCAGGACAGGGTAGGATATGGCTACACCTTC.

The rearrangement uses TRBV19 and TRBJ1-5, with D maybe TRBD1 (5 bases). The germline CDR1 and CDR2 sequences are LNHDA and SQIVND (reference sequence). This CDR3 comprises 14 residues. The V end lost 8 bases, the J end lost 0 bases, and 11 bases lay between the germline ends. Written as DNA, the CDR3 is TGTGCCAGTTCCGGGGGAGATAGCAATCAGCCCCAGCATTTT. Translated: CASSGGDSNQPQHF.

The CDR3 nucleotides read TGTGCCAGCAGCCGGGACTCCAAGGACGACGATGAGCAGTTCTTC. It yields the protein CASSRDSKDDDEQFF. V is TRBV7-9 and J is TRBJ2-1; perhaps TRBD2 as D (6 bases). V lost 5 bases and J lost 8, with 19 bases in between. The CDR3 runs to 15 residues. Per germline, CDR1 SEHNR and CDR2 FQNEAQ (reference sequence).

V usage is TRBV5-6 and J usage is TRBJ1-1; no firm D call. The CDR3 extends over 12 amino acids. Germline CDR1 is SGHDT and CDR2 is YYEEEE. Trimming removed 3 bases from V and 6 bases from J, with 9 bases in between. The CDR3 DNA sequence: TGTGCCAGCAGCTCGTCACATGCTGAAGCTTTCTTT. Protein: CASSSSHAEAFF.

V gene TRBV6-6 combines with J gene TRBJ1-5; a possible D gene is TRBD1 (6 bases). The CDR3 has 16 residues. CDR1 is MNHNY, CDR2 SVGAGI, per germline (reference sequence). V was clipped by 2 bases and J by 0 bases, with 11 bases between them. The CDR3, as DNA: TGTGCCAGCAGTTACCCGACAGGAAATAGCAATCAGCCCCAGCATTTT. Protein: CASSYPTGNSNQPQHF.

V usage is TRBV19 and J usage is TRBJ1-5; 7 nucleotides align to TRBD1. CDR3 length: 16 residues. Trimming at V came to 1 base and at J to 6 bases, leaving 9 bases not matched to a gene. CDR1 and CDR2 (germline): LNHDA, SQIVND (reference sequence). The CDR3 sequence is CASSIVEGAQVQPQHF. As DNA, the CDR3 is TGTGCCAGTAGTATAGTGGAGGGGGCGCAGGTTCAGCCCCAGCATTTT.

This clone was recorded a few times. The chain is built from TRBV4-3 and TRBJ1-4, with 8 bases aligning to TRBD1. This CDR3 region has 16 residues. The V and J ends lost 1 base and 4 bases, in that order; junction bases with no gene match: 5. The V gene's germline CDR1 is LGHNA and CDR2 YSLEER. CDR3 region: CASSQGRGQGNEKLFF. DNA of the CDR3: TGCGCCAGCAGCCAAGGACGCGGACAGGGTAATGAAAAACTGTTTTTT.

V usage is TRBV29-1 and J usage is TRBJ1-1; D call uncertain. The V gene lost 3 bases and the J gene lost 6 bases, with 8 bases spanning the gap. The CDR3 contains 11 residues. CDR1 and CDR2 (germline): SQVTM, ANQGSEA. This CDR3 is CSVDINSEAFF. CDR3 bases: TGCAGCGTTGATATTAATTCTGAAGCTTTCTTT.